This TCR beta chain derives from a study of blood T cell repertoires in COVID-19 (TCRdb year 2020). The study in broad terms: The collaborator samples originated in the United States, Italy and Spain and spanned the acute and convalescent phases of COVID-19. Deeply sampled blood TCRbeta repertoires from subjects exposed to, actively infected with, or recovered from COVID-19 were included in the dataset. Sample metadata almost always included a de-identified subject ID, COVID-19 status, age in years and sex. The repertoires were released in a freely available public database intended as a resource for research on the immune response to SARS-CoV-2. Samples were obtained from the ongoing ImmuneRACE study (first 160 participants) and from 1,200 or so subjects provided by 6 global collaborators. The material from the prospective study consisted of cDNA or gDNA derived from T cells, B-cell-depleted T cells, or PBMCs. Where available, HLA class I and class II types were taken from metadata supplied by the sample provider and were not determined by assay-based typing. The study at large found these results: Clinical and demographic metadata were provided uncurated, with the amount varying by source and participant.

Notes on this clone: Its target antigen remains unknown. Base qualities are not at hand, and no much larger clone is one base apart.

The immunoSEQ Assay, a bias-controlled multiplex PCR, was used to amplify TCRbeta CDR3 regions from genomic DNA. Per the original workflow: Nucleated cell counts per sample were estimated from amplification of reference gene primers within the assay. To quantify the absolute abundance of each unique TCRbeta CDR3 rearrangement, sequence reads were collapsed and filtered. For each sample, productive Simpson clonality was calculated as the square root of Simpson's diversity index across productive rearrangements. The immuneACCESS repertoire file appears here via TCRdb, limited to in-frame rearrangements. These files lack a portion of the clones; in checked studies, under half of the deficit traces to unresolved V genes, and the cause of the others is not known. The V and J calls and clone size were taken over from that table, and D and trimming were inferred from the DNA. The sample profile shows over 250,000 clones; 85% of them were found once. The top ten clones comprise 10% to 15% of the sample.

Whole blood was collected in K2EDTA tubes by collaborating institutions according to the institutions' own protocols. For TCRbeta analysis, collaborator samples were shipped as frozen whole blood, as isolated PBMCs, or as DNA extracted from either sample type. Taken from cysteine to phenylalanine, the CDR3 has 14 residues. CDR3 DNA only is kept here, 42 bases in frame from base 1. Trimming accounts for 6 bases at V and 9 bases at J, while the number of junction bases matched to no gene is 10. Reading the germline V gene gives CDR1 ENHRY and CDR2 SYGVKD. The receptor was derived from a human donor in a cohort sampled during active COVID-19. Specimen: peripheral blood. The chain links TRBV10-3 with TRBJ2-1; 8 bases in the middle match TRBD1. This receptor carries the CDR3 CAIRTGQGQGEQFF. The nucleotide sequence is given as TGTGCCATCAGAACCGGACAGGGTCAGGGTGAGCAGTTCTTC.